This T cell receptor beta chain derives from a study of regulatory T cells in long-lasting Graves disease. Assembly of TCR beta libraries relied on iRepertoire HTBI primers together with Arm-PCR of CDR3 regions. TCRdb re-called the multiplex PCR reads through MiXCR, storing one row per CDR3 protein. The sample lists roughly 300,000 distinct CDR3 sequences, approximately 20% occurring once. This clonotype was detected many times. The sample's time point: persistent/refractory GD, antithyroid drugs over 5 years with positive TRAb. PBMC RNA served as the TCR library source. The sequenced sample was peripheral blood mononuclear cells (PBMCs), obtained when the disease was refractory, from a patient treated with antithyroid drugs. The origin of this receptor is a female donor with Graves disease.

CDR3 sequence: CASSLAPINYGYTF. CDR3 DNA sequence: TGTGCCAGCAGTTTAGCCCCCATAAACTATGGCTACACCTTC. V usage is TRBV28 and J usage is TRBJ1-2, with D unresolved. The V gene's germline CDR1 is MDHEN and CDR2 SYDVKM. The CDR3 sequence is 14 residues long. Trimming shortened V by 2 bases and J by 2 bases, and 9 bases separated the two germline ends.